This TCR beta chain emerged from a study of T cell repertoires in cytomegalovirus infection. Overall study: TCR beta signatures that were public indicated CMV infection and matching HLA type.

J was trimmed by 5 bases and V by 2 bases; bases with no gene match: 7. CDR3 length: 16 amino acids. The germline CDR1 and CDR2 sequences are SGHKS and YYEKEE (reference sequence). Study-wide results and caveats: Clonotype analysis showed dominance of the ex vivo response by HLA-C-restricted CMV-specific TCR beta clonotypes.

This clonotype occurred a few times. Its antigen is undetermined. Using its own MiXCR run on the reads, TCRdb lists one record per CDR3 protein. This sample has 290,000 or so distinct CDR3 sequences; about 25% occur once, and the top ten carry roughly 14%. The sequence derives from a human donor in good health (CMV status not recorded). Some clones in this sample may be carry-over from other donors' samples. Sequencing was performed on PBMCs. This chain uses TRBV5-5 with TRBJ2-1, with 10 bases lining up with TRBD1. For the CDR3, the DNA is TGTGCCAGCAGCTTAGGGACAGGGGTGGCCCACAATGAGCAGTTCTTC. Its protein product is CASSLGTGVAHNEQFF.